This T cell receptor beta chain was captured by sequencing in a study of shared clonotypes between healthy human individuals. Study at large: Aged 18 to 49, the donors were a couple of women and a few men.

As handled by the study authors: Junction-only sequences without quality scores came from ImmunoSEQ, so filtering differed. Only in-frame clones appear in the TCRdb table, and some are missing; sequencing was by immunoSEQ multiplex PCR. That table supplies the V and J calls and clone size; D and trimming were determined from the DNA. The sample has around 2,000,000 clones, roughly 94% seen once. With 1 base removed from V and 0 bases from J, the gap between germline ends came to 18 bases. Germline loops: CDR1 GTSNPN, CDR2 SVGIG (reference sequence). The CDR3 totals 17 residues. Positive CCR7 selection of CD45RO-negative cells yielded the naive CD8 cells, and terminally differentiated effector memory CD45RA+ cells were excluded.

This chain joins TRBV30 and TRBJ1-2, with a possible D match to TRBD1 (5 bases). The clonotype comes from a man younger than 35 in good health. The sample comprised naive CD8+ T cells sorted from blood. For the CDR3, the DNA is TGTGCCTGGAGTGCCCTGACAGAGTACGCCGCTAACTATGGCTACACCTTC. Translation: CAWSALTEYAANYGYTF.